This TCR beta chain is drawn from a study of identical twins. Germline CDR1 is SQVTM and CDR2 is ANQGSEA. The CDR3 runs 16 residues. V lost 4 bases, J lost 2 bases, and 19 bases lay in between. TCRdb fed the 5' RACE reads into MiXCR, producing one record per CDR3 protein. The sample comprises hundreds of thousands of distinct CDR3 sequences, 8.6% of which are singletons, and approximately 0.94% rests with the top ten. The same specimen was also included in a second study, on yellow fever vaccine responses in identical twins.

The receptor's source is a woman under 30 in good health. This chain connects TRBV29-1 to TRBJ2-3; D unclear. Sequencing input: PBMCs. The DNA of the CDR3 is TGCAGCGTTGTTGTGCCGGCGTCGCCCATCACAGATACGCAGTATTTT. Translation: CSVVVPASPITDTQYF.